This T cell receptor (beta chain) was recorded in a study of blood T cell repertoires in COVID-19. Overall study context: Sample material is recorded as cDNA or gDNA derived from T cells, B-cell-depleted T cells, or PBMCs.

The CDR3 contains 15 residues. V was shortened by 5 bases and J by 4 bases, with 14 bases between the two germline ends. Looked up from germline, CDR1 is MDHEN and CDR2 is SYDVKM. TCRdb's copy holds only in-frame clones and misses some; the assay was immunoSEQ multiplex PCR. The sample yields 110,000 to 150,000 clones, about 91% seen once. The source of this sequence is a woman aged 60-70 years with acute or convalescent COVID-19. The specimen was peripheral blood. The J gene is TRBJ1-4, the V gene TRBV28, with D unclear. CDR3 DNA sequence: TGTGCCAGCAGTGGCCTCACGGGTATTAATGAAAAACTGTTTTTT. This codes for CASSGLTGINEKLFF.